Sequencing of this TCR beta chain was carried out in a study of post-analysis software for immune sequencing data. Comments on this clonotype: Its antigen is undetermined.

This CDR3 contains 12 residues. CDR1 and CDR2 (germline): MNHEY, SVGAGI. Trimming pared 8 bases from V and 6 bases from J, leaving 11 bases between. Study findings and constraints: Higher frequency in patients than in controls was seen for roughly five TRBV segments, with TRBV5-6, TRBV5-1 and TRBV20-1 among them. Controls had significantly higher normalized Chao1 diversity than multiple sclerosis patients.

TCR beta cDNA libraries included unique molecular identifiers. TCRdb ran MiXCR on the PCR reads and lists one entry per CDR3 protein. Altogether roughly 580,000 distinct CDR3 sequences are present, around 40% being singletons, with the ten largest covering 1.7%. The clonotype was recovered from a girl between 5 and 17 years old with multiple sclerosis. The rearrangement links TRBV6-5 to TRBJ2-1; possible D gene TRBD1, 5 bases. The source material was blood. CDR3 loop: CASFDSPNEQFF. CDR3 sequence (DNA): TGTGCCAGCTTCGACAGTCCCAATGAGCAGTTCTTC.